One and the same sample provided the 14 T cell receptor beta chains below, sequenced in a study of control samples from healthy donors and cancer patients. Measured with immunoSEQ multiplex PCR; TCRdb has only the in-frame clones, and not every one. This table has 70,000 to 90,000 clones, around 94% appearing once. Sequenced sample: blood. Source of these receptors: a young woman in good health.

The V call is TRBV19, the J call TRBJ2-5; a weak D match, TRBD2 (7 bases). Trimming removed 5 bases at V and 4 bases at J, with 14 bases between. The CDR3 loop spans 14 amino acids. CDR1 is LNHDA and CDR2 is SQIVND in the germline V gene (reference sequence). CDR3 nucleotides: TGTGCCAGTAGTCGAGGGGGGGCCGGAGAGACCCAGTACTTC. Its protein is CASSRGGAGETQYF.

The gene calls are TRBV24-1 and TRBJ2-3, with 7 bases matching TRBD2. V shed 5 bases and J 2 bases; nucleotides not matched to a gene: 15. The germline CDR1 and CDR2 sequences are KGHDR and SFDVKD. The CDR3 totals 18 residues. In DNA, the CDR3 is TGTGCCACCAGTGGAGATCGAATTCGGGGGGATAACACAGATACGCAGTATTTT. Translation: CATSGDRIRGDNTDTQYF.

The chain carries TRBV11-3 and TRBJ1-3; D remains ambiguous. Trimming left V 0 bases short and J 1 base short, with 7 bases between. The CDR3 spans 15 residues. The germline gives CDR1 SGHNT, CDR2 YENEEA. This CDR3 is CASSLDSLSGNTIYF. For the CDR3, the DNA is TGTGCCAGCAGCTTAGACAGTCTATCTGGAAACACCATATATTTT.

The gene calls are TRBV15 and TRBJ1-2; TRBD1 might be the D (6 bases). The ends were cut back, 5 bases at V and 2 bases at J, with 9 bases in the middle. Germline CDR1 LNHNV, CDR2 YYDKDF (reference sequence). There are 13 residues in the CDR3. CDR3 coding DNA: TGTGCCACCAGCGGAGGGGGAAACTATGGCTACACCTTC. Encoded protein: CATSGGGNYGYTF.

This clone was recorded once. The V and J genes are TRBV23-1 and TRBJ2-7; D gene uncertain. TRBV23-1 is flagged as an ORF with uncertain function. CDR3 size: 15 residues. The V gene lost 6 bases and the J gene lost 0 bases, with 15 bases spanning the gap. The DNA of the CDR3 is TGCGCCAGCAGATCCAAGGAGCGAAGCTCCTACGAGCAGTACTTC. Amino acid sequence: CASRSKERSSYEQYF.

The V and J genes are TRBV20-1 and TRBJ1-2; D gene uncertain. The CDR3 totals 11 residues. Germline CDR1 DFQATT, CDR2 SNEGSKA (reference sequence). V gave up 3 bases and J gave up 12 bases, with 14 bases separating them. The CDR3 loop is CSARDPPGDTF. The DNA of the CDR3 is TGCAGTGCTAGGGACCCGCCTGGGGACACCTTC.

This sequence joins TRBV7-2 and TRBJ2-1; D gene unclear. Trimming cost V 3 bases and J 3 bases, with 0 bases left between them. This CDR3 contains 11 residues. Per the germline V gene, CDR1 is SGHTA and CDR2 is FQGNSA. CDR3 in amino acids: CASSFYNEQFF. CDR3 bases: TGTGCCAGCAGCTTCTACAATGAGCAGTTCTTC.

V gene TRBV5-1 combines with J gene TRBJ2-6, with 7 positions matching TRBD1. V lost 4 bases to trimming and J lost 0 bases; unmatched junction nucleotides: 7. The germline V gene encodes CDR1 SGHRS and CDR2 YFSETQ. This CDR3 region has 17 residues. This chain's CDR3 is CASSPGQRSSGANVLTF. The CDR3 bases are TGCGCCAGCAGCCCGGGACAGCGAAGCTCTGGGGCCAACGTCCTGACTTTC.

The chain has TRBV7-2 and TRBJ2-1; D possibly uses TRBD1 or TRBD2 (5 bases each). The germline gives CDR1 SGHTA, CDR2 FQGNSA. V dropped 4 bases and J dropped 0 bases, with 7 bases sitting between them. The CDR3 spans 14 residues. The CDR3 protein is CASSWGSSYNEQFF. The CDR3 region has the DNA TGTGCCAGCAGCTGGGGGAGCTCCTACAATGAGCAGTTCTTC.

The CDR3: CASSLDRHYGYTF. The CDR3 DNA follows: TGTGCCAGCAGCTTAGACAGGCACTATGGCTACACCTTC. This chain joins TRBV7-9 and TRBJ1-2; D is perhaps TRBD1 (5 bases). CDR1 SEHNR and CDR2 FQNEAQ come from the germline V gene (reference sequence). V lost 1 base and J 3 bases, leaving 6 bases between the germline ends. This CDR3 comprises 13 residues.

This rearrangement joins TRBV7-9 to TRBJ1-2, with 7 bases identical to TRBD1. Germline V gene data show CDR1 as SEHNR and CDR2 as FQNEAQ (reference sequence). The trim removed 2 bases at V and 8 bases at J, leaving 11 bases unmatched. The CDR3 length is 15 residues. The CDR3 sequence: CASSLPGQSHWGYTF. The CDR3 nucleotides are TGTGCCAGCAGCTTACCGGGACAGAGCCATTGGGGCTACACCTTC.

The chain employs TRBV6-4 and TRBJ1-5; D is undetermined. This CDR3 comprises 13 residues. V lost 4 bases and J lost 3, with 7 bases in between. CDR1 and CDR2 from the germline V gene are MRHNA and SNTAGT. CDR3 in amino acids: CASSAGYNQPQHF. CDR3 DNA: TGTGCCAGCAGTGCGGGGTACAATCAGCCCCAGCATTTT.

This chain joins TRBV9 and TRBJ1-2, with 9 bases matching TRBD1. CDR1 and CDR2 from the germline V gene are SGDLS and YYNGEE. V gave up 2 bases and J gave up 6 bases; unmatched junction bases: 5. The CDR3 is 14 residues long. For the CDR3, the DNA is TGTGCCAGCAGCGTGGCCGGGACAGGGAATGGCTACACCTTC. This translates into CASSVAGTGNGYTF.

The rearrangement joins TRBV28 to TRBJ2-7; TRBD1 matches 8 bases. The CDR3 extends over 14 amino acids. Germline CDR1 and CDR2: MDHEN and SYDVKM. V shed 3 bases and J 7 bases; nucleotides not matched to a gene: 8. The CDR3 DNA reads as TGTGCCAGCAGTTTTCCAGGGGGCGCAGGGGAGCAGTACTTC. This codes for CASSFPGGAGEQYF.